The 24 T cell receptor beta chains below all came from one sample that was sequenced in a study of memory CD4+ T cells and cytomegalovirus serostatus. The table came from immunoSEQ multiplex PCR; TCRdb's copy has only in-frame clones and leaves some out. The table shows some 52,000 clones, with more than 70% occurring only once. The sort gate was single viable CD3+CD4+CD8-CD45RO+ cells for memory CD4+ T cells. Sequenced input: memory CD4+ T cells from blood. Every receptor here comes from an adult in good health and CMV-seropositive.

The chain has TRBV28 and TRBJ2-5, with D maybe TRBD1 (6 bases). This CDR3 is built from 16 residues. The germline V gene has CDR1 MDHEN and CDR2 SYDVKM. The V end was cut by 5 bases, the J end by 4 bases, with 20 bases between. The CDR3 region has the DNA TGTGCCAGCAGTGGCAACAGGGACGTGTTGGGAGAGACCCAGTACTTC. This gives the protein CASSGNRDVLGETQYF.

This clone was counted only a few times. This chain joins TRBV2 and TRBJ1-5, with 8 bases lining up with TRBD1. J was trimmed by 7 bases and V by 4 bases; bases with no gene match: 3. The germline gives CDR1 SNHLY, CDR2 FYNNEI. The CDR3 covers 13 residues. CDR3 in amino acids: CASSGTGYQPQHF. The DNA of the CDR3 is TGTGCCAGCAGTGGGACAGGGTACCAGCCCCAGCATTTT.

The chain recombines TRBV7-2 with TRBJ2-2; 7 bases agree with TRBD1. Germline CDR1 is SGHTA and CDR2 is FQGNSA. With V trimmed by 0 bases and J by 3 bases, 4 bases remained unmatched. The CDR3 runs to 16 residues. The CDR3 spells CASSLARQGYTGELFF. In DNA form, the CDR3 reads TGTGCCAGCAGCTTAGCCCGACAGGGTTACACCGGGGAGCTGTTTTTT.

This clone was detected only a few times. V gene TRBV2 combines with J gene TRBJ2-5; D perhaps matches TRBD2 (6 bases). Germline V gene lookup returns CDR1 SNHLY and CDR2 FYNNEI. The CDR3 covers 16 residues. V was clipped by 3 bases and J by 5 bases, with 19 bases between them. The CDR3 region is CASSESGGTAPETQYF. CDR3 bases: TGTGCCAGCAGTGAGTCGGGCGGGACGGCCCCCGAGACCCAGTACTTC.

Here the CDR3 reads CASSQALGLAGGTDTQYF. In nucleotides, the CDR3 is TGTGCCAGCAGCCAAGCCCTAGGACTAGCGGGAGGGACAGATACGCAGTATTTT. This rearrangement joins TRBV7-8 to TRBJ2-3; TRBD2 matches 15 bases. Losses at the gene ends were 5 bases for V and 3 bases for J; bases not matched to a gene: 9. CDR3 size: 18 residues. Per the germline V gene, CDR1 is SGHVS and CDR2 is FQNEAQ.

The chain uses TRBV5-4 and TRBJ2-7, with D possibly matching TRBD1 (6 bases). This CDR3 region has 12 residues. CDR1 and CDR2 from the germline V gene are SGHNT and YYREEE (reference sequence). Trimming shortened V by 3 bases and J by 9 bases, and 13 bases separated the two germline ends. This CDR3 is CASSSTGFGQYF. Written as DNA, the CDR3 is TGTGCCAGCAGCTCTACAGGGTTTGGGCAGTACTTC.

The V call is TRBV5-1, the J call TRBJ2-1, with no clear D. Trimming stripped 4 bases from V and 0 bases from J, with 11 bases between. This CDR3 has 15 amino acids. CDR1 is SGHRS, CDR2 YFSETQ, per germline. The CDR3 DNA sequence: TGCGCCAGCAGCCCGTCGGAGAGCTCCTACAATGAGCAGTTCTTC. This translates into CASSPSESSYNEQFF.

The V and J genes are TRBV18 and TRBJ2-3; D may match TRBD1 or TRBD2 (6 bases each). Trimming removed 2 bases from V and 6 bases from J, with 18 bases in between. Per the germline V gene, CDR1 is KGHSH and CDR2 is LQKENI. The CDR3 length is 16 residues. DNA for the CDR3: TGTGCCAGCTCACCAAGGAAGAGGGGGGCCTCTGATACGCAGTATTTT. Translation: CASSPRKRGASDTQYF.

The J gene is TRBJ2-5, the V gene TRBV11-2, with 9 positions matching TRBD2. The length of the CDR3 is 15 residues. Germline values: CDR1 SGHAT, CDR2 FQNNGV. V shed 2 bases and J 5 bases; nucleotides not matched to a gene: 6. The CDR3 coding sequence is TGTGCCAGCAGCTTACTAGCGGGATCGTGGGAGACCCAGTACTTC. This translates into CASSLLAGSWETQYF.

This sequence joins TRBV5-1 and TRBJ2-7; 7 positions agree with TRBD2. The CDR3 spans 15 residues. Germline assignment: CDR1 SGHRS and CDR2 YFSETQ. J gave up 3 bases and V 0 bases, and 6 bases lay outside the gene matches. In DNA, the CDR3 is TGCGCCAGCAGCTTGGGGGGGAGGGGCCACTACGAGCAGTACTTC. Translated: CASSLGGRGHYEQYF.

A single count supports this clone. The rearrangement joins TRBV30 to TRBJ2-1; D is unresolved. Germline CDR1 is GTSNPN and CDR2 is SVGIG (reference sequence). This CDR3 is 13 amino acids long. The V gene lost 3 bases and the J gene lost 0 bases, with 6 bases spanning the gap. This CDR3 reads CAWRGTSYNEQFF. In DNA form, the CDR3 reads TGTGCCTGGAGAGGTACCTCCTACAATGAGCAGTTCTTC.

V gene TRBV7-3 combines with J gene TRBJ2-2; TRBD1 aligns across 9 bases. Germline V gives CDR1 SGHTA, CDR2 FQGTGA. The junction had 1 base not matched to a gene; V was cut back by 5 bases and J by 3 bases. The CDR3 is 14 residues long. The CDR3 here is CASSRQGDTGELFF. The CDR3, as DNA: TGTGCCAGCAGCAGACAGGGGGACACCGGGGAGCTGTTTTTT.

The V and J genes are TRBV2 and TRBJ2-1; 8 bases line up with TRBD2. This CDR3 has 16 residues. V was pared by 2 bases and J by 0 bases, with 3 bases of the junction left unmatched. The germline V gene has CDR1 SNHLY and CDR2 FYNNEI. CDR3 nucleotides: TGTGCCAGCAGTGAAAGCGGGAGCGTCTCCTACAATGAGCAGTTCTTC. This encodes CASSESGSVSYNEQFF.

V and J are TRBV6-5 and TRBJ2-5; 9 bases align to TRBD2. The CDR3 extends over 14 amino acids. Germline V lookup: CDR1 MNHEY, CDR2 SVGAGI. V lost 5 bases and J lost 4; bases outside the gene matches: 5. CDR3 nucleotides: TGTGCCAGCAGTACCCATAGCGGGAGAGAGACCCAGTACTTC. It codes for CASSTHSGRETQYF.

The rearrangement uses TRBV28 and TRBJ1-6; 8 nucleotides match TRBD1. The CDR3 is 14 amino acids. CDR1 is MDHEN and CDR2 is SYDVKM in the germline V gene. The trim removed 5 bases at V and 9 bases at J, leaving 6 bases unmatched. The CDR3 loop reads CASSLGQGVSPLHF. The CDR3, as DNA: TGTGCCAGCAGTCTCGGACAGGGTGTTTCACCCCTCCACTTT.

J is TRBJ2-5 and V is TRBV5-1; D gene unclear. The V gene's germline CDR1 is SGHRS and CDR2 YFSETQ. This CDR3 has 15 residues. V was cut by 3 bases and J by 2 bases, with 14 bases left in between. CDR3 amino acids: CASSSVGRRQETQYF. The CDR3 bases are TGCGCCAGCAGCTCGGTTGGACGGAGACAAGAGACCCAGTACTTC.

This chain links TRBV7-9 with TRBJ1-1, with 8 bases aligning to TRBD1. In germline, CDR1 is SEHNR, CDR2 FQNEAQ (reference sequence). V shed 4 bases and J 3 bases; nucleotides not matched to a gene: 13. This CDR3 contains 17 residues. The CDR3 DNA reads TGTGCCAGCAGCTCCCGGGACAGGCTAGGGATGGACACTGAAGCTTTCTTT. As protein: CASSSRDRLGMDTEAFF.

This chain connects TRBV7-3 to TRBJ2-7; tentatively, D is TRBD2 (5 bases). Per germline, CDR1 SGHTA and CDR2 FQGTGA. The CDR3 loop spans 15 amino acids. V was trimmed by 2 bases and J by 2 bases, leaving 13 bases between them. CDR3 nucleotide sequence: TGTGCCAGCAGCTTAGGCCCGGGGTCGACCTACGAGCAGTACTTC. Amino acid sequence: CASSLGPGSTYEQYF.

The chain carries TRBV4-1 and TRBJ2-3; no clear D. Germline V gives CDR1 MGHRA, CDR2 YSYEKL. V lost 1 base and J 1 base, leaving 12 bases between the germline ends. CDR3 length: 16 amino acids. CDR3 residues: CASSQGWITGTDTQYF. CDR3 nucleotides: TGCGCCAGCAGCCAAGGGTGGATCACTGGCACAGATACGCAGTATTTT.

This CDR3 reads CASFRGFGNTEAFF. Here the CDR3 DNA reads TGTGCCAGCTTTAGGGGTTTCGGAAACACTGAAGCTTTCTTT. The genes are TRBV6-5 and TRBJ1-1, with D possibly matching TRBD1 (5 bases). Germline-derived CDR1 and CDR2 are MNHEY and SVGAGI. This CDR3 is 14 amino acids long. V was shortened by 8 bases and J by 2 bases, with 15 bases between the two germline ends.

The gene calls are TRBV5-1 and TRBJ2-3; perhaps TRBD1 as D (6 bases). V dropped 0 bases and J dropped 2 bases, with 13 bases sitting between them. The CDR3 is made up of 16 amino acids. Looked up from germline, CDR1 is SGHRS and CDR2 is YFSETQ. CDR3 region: CASSLVGTRDTDTQYF. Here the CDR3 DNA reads TGCGCCAGCAGCTTGGTTGGGACACGGGACACAGATACGCAGTATTTT.

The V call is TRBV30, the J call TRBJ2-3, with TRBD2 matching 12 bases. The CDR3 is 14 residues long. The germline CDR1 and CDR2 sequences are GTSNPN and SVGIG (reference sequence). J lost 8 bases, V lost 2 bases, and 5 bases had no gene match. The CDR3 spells CAWSPLAGGGTQYF. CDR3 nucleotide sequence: TGTGCCTGGAGTCCACTAGCGGGAGGAGGTACGCAGTATTTT.

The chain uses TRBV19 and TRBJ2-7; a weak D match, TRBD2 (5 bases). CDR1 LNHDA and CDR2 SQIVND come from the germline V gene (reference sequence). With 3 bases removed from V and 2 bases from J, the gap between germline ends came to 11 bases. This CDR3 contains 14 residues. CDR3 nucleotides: TGTGCCAGTAGTATTAGAAGCGGACCCTACGAGCAGTACTTC. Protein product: CASSIRSGPYEQYF.

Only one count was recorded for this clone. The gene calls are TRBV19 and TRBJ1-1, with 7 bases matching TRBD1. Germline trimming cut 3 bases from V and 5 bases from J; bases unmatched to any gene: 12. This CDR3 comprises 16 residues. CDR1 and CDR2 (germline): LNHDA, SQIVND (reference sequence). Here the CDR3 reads CASSMGPTGMVTEAFF. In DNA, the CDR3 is TGTGCCAGTAGTATGGGACCGACAGGGATGGTAACTGAAGCTTTCTTT.